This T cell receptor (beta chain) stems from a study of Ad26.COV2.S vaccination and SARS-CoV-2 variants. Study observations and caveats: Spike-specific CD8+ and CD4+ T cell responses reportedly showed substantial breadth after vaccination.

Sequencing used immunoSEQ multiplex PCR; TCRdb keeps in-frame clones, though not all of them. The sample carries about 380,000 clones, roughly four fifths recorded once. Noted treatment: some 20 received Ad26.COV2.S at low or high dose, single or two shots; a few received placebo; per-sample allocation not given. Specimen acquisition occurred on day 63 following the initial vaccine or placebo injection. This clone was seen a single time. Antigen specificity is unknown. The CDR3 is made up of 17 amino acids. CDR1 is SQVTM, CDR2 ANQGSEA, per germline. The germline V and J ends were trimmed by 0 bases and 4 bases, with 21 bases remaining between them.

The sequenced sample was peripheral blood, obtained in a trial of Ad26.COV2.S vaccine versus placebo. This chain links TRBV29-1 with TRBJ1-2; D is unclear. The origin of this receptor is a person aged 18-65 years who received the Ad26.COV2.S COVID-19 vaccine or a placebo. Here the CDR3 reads CSVEDLNPREARYGYTF. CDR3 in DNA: TGCAGCGTTGAAGATTTAAATCCGAGGGAGGCTCGCTATGGCTACACCTTC.